This is a list of T cell receptor beta chains from one sample in a study of immune aging and cytomegalovirus after organ transplant. Their target antigens are unknown. TCRdb ran MiXCR on the single-cell sequencing reads and lists one entry per CDR3 protein. This table holds tens of thousands of distinct CDR3 sequences, around 34% found once. The sequenced sample was CMV peptide-activated CD4+ and CD8+ T cells sorted from blood, obtained at five time points, pooled. The source is a female donor who had a heart transplant and CMV viremia. CDR3s include the opening cysteine and the closing phenylalanine or tryptophan. The order of the fields is V gene, clone size, J gene, D gene, CDR3 DNA, CDR3 protein. The D gene is left open where the match is weak. Size is omitted from some rows. Given values are once, few, many or a class for expanded clones.

TRBV7-8,many,TRBJ2-7,TRBD1,TGTGCCAGCAGCTTAACGACGACAGGGTGGGGCTACGAGCAGTACTTC,CASSLTTTGWGYEQYF
TRBV4-1,few,TRBJ2-3,TRBD2,TGCGCCAGCAGCCAAGTCGGATCTAGCGGTCTAACCACAGATACGCAGTATTTT,CASSQVGSSGLTTDTQYF
TRBV18,few,TRBJ2-7,TRBD1,TGTGCCAGCTCACCGTCCAGGGGGTCCTACGAGCAGTACTTC,CASSPSRGSYEQYF
TRBV29-1,.,TRBJ2-1,TRBD2,TGCAGCGTTGTCCGCCGGACTAGCAGCAATGAGCAGTTCTTC,CSVVRRTSSNEQFF
TRBV7-8,.,TRBJ1-6,TRBD1,TGTGCCAGCCAAACAGGGGCCGTCTCCTATAATTCACCCCTCCACTTT,CASQTGAVSYNSPLHF
TRBV28,medium-sized,TRBJ2-4,.,TGTGCCAGCAGTTCCGGTGGCGGCGGAAACATTCAGTACTTC,CASSSGGGGNIQYF
TRBV6-5,.,TRBJ2-5,TRBD2,TGTGCCAGCAGACCCCTAGCGGGAGGGAATCAAGAGACCCAGTACTTC,CASRPLAGGNQETQYF
TRBV3-1,.,TRBJ2-4,.,TGTGCCAGCAATCAAATTTGGGGGGACAAAAACATTCAGTACTTC,CASNQIWGDKNIQYF
TRBV28,many,TRBJ2-7,TRBD1,TGTGCCAGCAGTTTAGCCCGGGACAGGGGCCTTGGGGAGCAGTACTTC,CASSLARDRGLGEQYF
TRBV30,.,TRBJ1-2,.,TGTGCCTGGAGTGTATCAGGGGCGCTGGGCTACACCTTC,CAWSVSGALGYTF
TRBV29-1,.,TRBJ1-1,.,TGCAGCGTTCTCCGGGTGATGAACACTGAAGCTTTCTTT,CSVLRVMNTEAFF
TRBV14,.,TRBJ2-1,TRBD2,TGTGCCAGCAGCCGACTGACGAGCGGGAGGGCCGTCTATGAGCAGTTCTTC,CASSRLTSGRAVYEQFF
TRBV9,many,TRBJ2-3,TRBD2,TGTGCCAGCAGCGTAGCTAGCGGCCTCACAGATACGCAGTATTTT,CASSVASGLTDTQYF
TRBV20-1,few,TRBJ2-3,TRBD2,TGCAGTGCTTTAGCGGGGGGGCCTGCAGATACGCAGTATTTT,CSALAGGPADTQYF
TRBV6-6,.,TRBJ1-2,.,TGTGCCAGCAGCCTCACCGAAAGCCCACAGTACTATGGCTACACCTTC,CASSLTESPQYYGYTF
TRBV9,once,TRBJ2-1,TRBD2,TGTACCAGCAGCGTGGATGGTGCGGGAGCTCTCGGCAATGAGCAGTTCTTC,CTSSVDGAGALGNEQFF
TRBV5-1,.,TRBJ1-2,.,TGCGCCTGCAGCTTGGACAGTACTCCTAACTATGGCTACACCTTC,CACSLDSTPNYGYTF
TRBV5-4,.,TRBJ2-1,TRBD2,TGTGCCTCCACGGCCGGGAGGGCACATGAGCAGTTCTTC,CASTAGRAHEQFF
TRBV30,.,TRBJ1-4,.,TGTGCCTGGAGCTCGGCAGGGGTGTATAATGTAAAACTGTTTTTT,CAWSSAGVYNVKLFF
TRBV28,.,TRBJ2-3,.,TGTGCCAGCGCCTTTGCCTCAGGCACGGATACGCAGTATTTT,CASAFASGTDTQYF
TRBV6-9,.,TRBJ2-7,.,TGTGCCAGCAGTTACTCGAGGTCATACGAGCAGTACTTC,CASSYSRSYEQYF
TRBV25-1,.,TRBJ1-1,TRBD1,TGTGCCAGCAGTGGACAGGGTAACACTGAAGCTTTCTTT,CASSGQGNTEAFF
TRBV10-3,.,TRBJ1-1,TRBD1,TGTGCCATCATTGGGGACAGGGGGGACACTGAAGCTTTCTTT,CAIIGDRGDTEAFF
TRBV19,many,TRBJ2-5,.,TGTGCCACCCCAGAGGGGCGGGAGACCCAGTACTTC,CATPEGRETQYF
TRBV11-2,medium-sized,TRBJ2-1,TRBD2,TGTGCCAGCAGCTTGGGAGCGGGCGGGAGGGCCGTTGTCGATGAGCAGTTCTTC,CASSLGAGGRAVVDEQFF
TRBV10-3,.,TRBJ2-7,TRBD2,TGTGCCATCAGTCCAGGCGGGGGCTCCTACGAGCAGTACTTC,CAISPGGGSYEQYF
TRBV25-1,medium-sized,TRBJ1-1,.,TGTGCCAGCAGAGGCACCCAGAACACTGAAGCTTTCTTT,CASRGTQNTEAFF
TRBV7-2,.,TRBJ2-1,.,TGTGCCAGCAGCTTAGCGCGGGACTACAATGAGCAGTTCTTC,CASSLARDYNEQFF
TRBV5-4,many,TRBJ1-2,TRBD1,TGTGCCAGCAGCGACGGGACAGGGGTTAGCACCTTC,CASSDGTGVSTF
TRBV7-9,.,TRBJ2-7,.,TGTGCCAGCAGTCGAAGTTCCCAGAGCCACGAGCAGTACTTC,CASSRSSQSHEQYF
TRBV19,.,TRBJ1-4,.,TGTGCCAGTAGTGAGTCGGAGGGGGATGAAAAACCGTTTTTT,CASSESEGDEKPFF
TRBV10-2,.,TRBJ1-5,.,TGCGCCAGTTCCCTTCAGGGAATTAGCAATCAGCCCCAGCATTTT,CASSLQGISNQPQHF
TRBV12-3/TRBV12-4,medium-sized,TRBJ1-1,TRBD1,TGTGCCAGCAGTCTACGGACAGGGGGCACTGAAGCTTTCTTT,CASSLRTGGTEAFF
TRBV5-1,.,TRBJ2-2,TRBD2,TGCGCCAGTAGCTTGGGCGGGACTAGTGCTCAGTCCGGGGAGCTGTTTTTT,CASSLGGTSAQSGELFF
TRBV5-1,.,TRBJ2-3,TRBD1,TGCGCCAGCAGCTTGCAGGGGGACACAGATACGCAGTATTTT,CASSLQGDTDTQYF
TRBV6-5,medium-sized,TRBJ2-1,.,TGTGCCAGCAGTTACTCGGGGCTGGGAGGCAGCTCCTACAATGAGCAGTTCTTC,CASSYSGLGGSSYNEQFF
TRBV7-9,many,TRBJ1-6,TRBD1,TGTGCCAGCAGCCACAGACAGGGAGGGTCACCCCTCCACTTT,CASSHRQGGSPLHF
TRBV10-3,.,TRBJ1-1,.,TGTGCCATCAGTGAGGGGGGGAACACTGAAGCTTTCTTT,CAISEGGNTEAFF
TRBV15,.,TRBJ2-1,.,TGTGCCACCAGCAGAGGGGAACTCTACAATGAGCAGTTCTTC,CATSRGELYNEQFF
TRBV20-1,medium-sized,TRBJ2-3,.,TGCAGTGCTAGCCTAGGAGGGCCAACAGATACGCAGTATTTT,CSASLGGPTDTQYF